The 15 T cell receptor beta chains presented below share a single source sample, sequenced in a study of early stage breast cancer tumors. Clones were read by immunoSEQ multiplex PCR, and TCRdb kept only the in-frame ones, dropping some. The sample records more than 55,000 clones, about 74% being singletons. Sequencing was carried out using blood. These receptors came from a person aged 25 to 40 with breast cancer.

In its sample, this clone was seen a few times. CDR3 residues: CASSSGPNSNQPQHF. CDR3 bases: TGTGCCAGCAGCTCGGGTCCGAATAGCAATCAGCCCCAGCATTTT. V gene TRBV7-9 combines with J gene TRBJ1-5; D not resolved. Germline V gene sequence: CDR1 SEHNR, CDR2 FQNEAQ (reference sequence). V lost 4 bases, J lost 0 bases, and 10 bases lay in between. The CDR3 length is 15 residues.

This clone was detected only a few times. The genes are TRBV27 and TRBJ2-7, with D perhaps TRBD1 (5 bases). V lost 5 bases and J 3 bases, leaving 11 bases between the germline ends. Germline CDR1 reads MNHEY; CDR2 reads SMNVEV (reference sequence). This CDR3 region has 13 residues. The CDR3 reads CASSASQGYEQYF. CDR3 nucleotides: TGTGCCAGCAGTGCATCTCAGGGCTACGAGCAGTACTTC.

The rearrangement links TRBV27 to TRBJ1-2, with 7 positions matching TRBD1. Germline CDR1 is MNHEY and CDR2 is SMNVEV (reference sequence). The CDR3 totals 17 residues. The trim removed 11 bases at V and 5 bases at J, leaving 23 bases unmatched. CDR3 nucleotide sequence: TGTGCCGCGGCAGGGGGATATGAAGGGAACAGGGTGTATGGCTACACCTTC. It yields the protein CAAAGGYEGNRVYGYTF.

Only a few counts were recorded for this clone. This chain connects TRBV30 to TRBJ1-5; D remains ambiguous. The ends were cut back, 7 bases at V and 3 bases at J, with 16 bases in the middle. This CDR3 spans 14 amino acids. Per the germline V gene, CDR1 is GTSNPN and CDR2 is SVGIG (reference sequence). In DNA, the CDR3 is TGTGCCTTTTCCCCGACAAACAACAATCAGCCCCAGCATTTT. Protein product: CAFSPTNNNQPQHF.

This clone has only a few counts. This chain joins TRBV7-3 and TRBJ1-2; 9 bases match TRBD1. The junction had 5 bases not matched to a gene; V was cut back by 4 bases and J by 8 bases. CDR1 is SGHTA, CDR2 FQGTGA, per germline. The CDR3 runs 13 residues. The CDR3 DNA sequence: TGTGCCAGCAGCTCACTGGACAGGGGCGGCTACACCTTC. As protein: CASSSLDRGGYTF.

This chain joins TRBV7-2 and TRBJ2-7; TRBD2 matches 8 bases. The CDR3 runs 17 residues. V lost 5 bases and J lost 3; bases outside the gene matches: 15. In germline, CDR1 is SGHTA, CDR2 FQGNSA. CDR3 coding DNA: TGTGCCAGCAGCAGGAGAGAGGCGGGACTAGTTTTCTACGAGCAGTACTTC. It yields the protein CASSRREAGLVFYEQYF.

In this sample, this clone turned up a few times. V and J are TRBV5-1 and TRBJ1-1, with D perhaps matching TRBD1 (5 bases). The V gene lost 2 bases and the J gene lost 2 bases, with 10 bases spanning the gap. This CDR3 is 14 amino acids long. The germline V gene has CDR1 SGHRS and CDR2 YFSETQ. Written as DNA, the CDR3 is TGCGCCAGCAGCTTTGACGGGACCAACACTGAAGCTTTCTTT. This encodes CASSFDGTNTEAFF.

This clone occurred a few times. The chain employs TRBV9 and TRBJ1-2; D is undetermined. V lost 0 bases and J lost 4, with 10 bases in between. The CDR3 has 14 amino acids. CDR1 is SGDLS and CDR2 is YYNGEE in the germline V gene. The CDR3 reads CASSVGSESYGYTF. Written as DNA, the CDR3 is TGTGCCAGCAGCGTAGGGAGCGAAAGCTATGGCTACACCTTC.

The V and J genes are TRBV4-3 and TRBJ2-7, with 12 positions matching TRBD2. In germline, CDR1 is LGHNA, CDR2 YSLEER. V gave up 4 bases and J gave up 4 bases; unmatched junction bases: 5. The CDR3 totals 15 residues. CDR3 sequence: CASSLSTSGGYEQYF. The CDR3 DNA follows: TGCGCCAGCAGCCTCTCGACTAGCGGGGGATACGAGCAGTACTTC.

The V and J genes are TRBV10-3 and TRBJ1-2; the D is unclear. Germline lookup yields CDR1 ENHRY and CDR2 SYGVKD. The CDR3 runs to 15 residues. V dropped 3 bases and J dropped 0 bases, with 11 bases sitting between them. DNA of the CDR3: TGTGCCATCAGTGATAACAGCGGGGCTAACTATGGCTACACCTTC. Its protein is CAISDNSGANYGYTF.

This CDR3 is CASSQQGFYGYTF. The CDR3 region has the DNA TGCGCCAGCAGCCAACAGGGGTTCTATGGCTACACCTTC. The chain is built from TRBV4-1 and TRBJ1-2, with D possibly matching TRBD1 (6 bases). Trimming cost V 2 bases and J 4 bases, with 8 bases left between them. Germline-derived CDR1 and CDR2 are MGHRA and YSYEKL. The CDR3 length is 13 residues.

This sequence joins TRBV11-1 and TRBJ2-7, with 10 bases aligning to TRBD2. Germline V gene lookup returns CDR1 SGHAT and CDR2 FQDESV (reference sequence). This CDR3 comprises 15 residues. J lost 4 bases, V lost 4 bases, and 7 bases had no gene match. The CDR3, as DNA: TGTGCCAGCAGCTCCGCTAGCGGGAGTAGTTACGAGCAGTACTTC. It codes for CASSSASGSSYEQYF.

The chain uses TRBV5-1 and TRBJ2-7; 8 bases line up with TRBD1. The germline V gene encodes CDR1 SGHRS and CDR2 YFSETQ. CDR3 size: 14 residues. The V and J ends lost 4 bases and 1 base, in that order; junction bases with no gene match: 4. Here the CDR3 reads CASSPDRGSYEQYF. In nucleotides, the CDR3 is TGCGCCAGCAGCCCAGACAGGGGTTCCTACGAGCAGTACTTC.

CDR3 nucleotides: TGTGCCAGCAGTGAACCCCACGCGGAACAGGACCCGAATGGCTACACCTTC. This translates into CASSEPHAEQDPNGYTF. The chain has TRBV25-1 and TRBJ1-2, with D possibly TRBD1 on 5 matching bases. The ends were cut back, 2 bases at V and 6 bases at J, with 22 bases in the middle. CDR1 is MGHDK, CDR2 SYGVNS, per germline. CDR3 length: 17 amino acids.

CDR3 DNA: TGCAGCGTTGTGAGTAGCGGGAGGGCCAATGAGCAGTTCTTC. This translates into CSVVSSGRANEQFF. The rearrangement uses TRBV29-1 and TRBJ2-1; 11 nucleotides agree with TRBD2. The ends lost 4 bases at V and 6 bases at J; junction bases unmatched: 5. The CDR3 consists of 14 residues. The germline V gene encodes CDR1 SQVTM and CDR2 ANQGSEA.